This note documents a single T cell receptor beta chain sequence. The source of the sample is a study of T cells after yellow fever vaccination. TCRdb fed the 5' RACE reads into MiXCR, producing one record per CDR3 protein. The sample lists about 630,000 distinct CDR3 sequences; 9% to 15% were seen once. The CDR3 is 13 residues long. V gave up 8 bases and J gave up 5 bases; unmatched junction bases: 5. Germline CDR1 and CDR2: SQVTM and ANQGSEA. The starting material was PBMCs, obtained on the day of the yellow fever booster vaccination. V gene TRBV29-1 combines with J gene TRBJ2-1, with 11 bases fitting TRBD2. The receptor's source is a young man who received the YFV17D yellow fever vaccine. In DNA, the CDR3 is TGCAGCATCGGGACTAGCGGAAACAATGAGCAGTTCTTC. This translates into CSIGTSGNNEQFF.